This TCR beta chain comes out of a study of T cell responses to AZD1222 COVID-19 vaccine. General study points: Females outnumbered males among donors, who were mostly white British; clonal diversity was possibly underestimated. Spike-specific TCR repertoires showed rising breadth and depth after two AZD1222 doses. Baseline antibody screening turned up just a handful of seropositive AZD1222 recipients. All repertoire sampling was performed exclusively after the peak T cell response.

The table came from immunoSEQ multiplex PCR; TCRdb's copy has only in-frame clones and leaves some out. The table records roughly 270,000 clones, 85% to 95% of them present only once. With regard to this clone: Its antigen is as yet unknown.

This CDR3 spans 14 amino acids. The V gene's germline CDR1 is SNHLY and CDR2 FYNNEI. V was pared by 8 bases and J by 1 base, with 4 bases of the junction left unmatched. The origin of this receptor is an adult who received the AZD1222 COVID-19 vaccine. This specimen was peripheral blood, taken 28 days after the second AZD1222 dose. The rearrangement uses TRBV2 and TRBJ2-3; 9 positions match TRBD2. CDR3 loop: CASLAGFRTDTQYF. CDR3 DNA sequence: TGTGCCAGCCTAGCGGGATTTCGCACAGATACGCAGTATTTT.